A selection of T cell receptor beta chains follows, all from one sample in a study of T cell responses to AZD1222 COVID-19 vaccine. TCRdb's copy holds only in-frame clones and misses some; the assay was immunoSEQ multiplex PCR. The sample includes some 150,000 clones, approximately 89% of them seen just once. Source: peripheral blood, taken on day 0 of AZD1222 vaccination. The receptors were sampled from an adult in good health. CDR3s include the opening cysteine and the closing phenylalanine or tryptophan. D genes are given only for firm matches. The size field is filled for only some rows; it gives once, few, many or a size class.

TRBD2,TRBJ2-5,TRBV14,-,16,CASSQAAGVFQETQYF,TGTGCCAGCAGCCAAGCGGCGGGGGTGTTCCAAGAGACCCAGTACTTC
TRBD1,TRBJ2-7,TRBV18,-,13,CASSPGGTGETYF,TGTGCCAGCTCACCAGGTGGGACAGGGGAGACGTACTTC
TRBD1,TRBJ1-2,TRBV5-6,-,15,CASSFQGDTVYGYTF,TGTGCCAGCAGCTTTCAGGGGGACACTGTCTATGGCTACACCTTC
TRBD1,TRBJ2-1,TRBV18,-,17,CASSPPVGQNSYNEQFF,TGTGCCAGCTCACCACCAGTGGGACAGAACTCCTACAATGAGCAGTTCTTC
-,TRBJ1-4,TRBV6-5,-,16,CASSSGVRGYNEKLFF,TGTGCCAGCAGTTCCGGGGTACGGGGATATAATGAAAAACTGTTTTTT
-,TRBJ1-6,TRBV30,-,15,CASDIDSSGNSPLHF,TGTGCCTCGGATATAGATTCTTCAGGGAATTCACCCCTCCACTTT
-,TRBJ1-5,TRBV12-3/TRBV12-4,-,12,CASSSPSQPQHF,TGTGCCAGCAGTTCCCCCAGCCAGCCCCAGCATTTT
-,TRBJ1-4,TRBV19,-,15,CASSTGLSGRGKLFF,TGTGCCAGTAGTACGGGCTTGTCGGGGAGAGGAAAACTGTTTTTT
-,TRBJ2-7,TRBV7-2,-,14,CASSLNPGSYEQYF,TGTGCCAGCAGCTTGAACCCGGGCTCCTACGAGCAGTACTTC
-,TRBJ1-1,TRBV6-4,-,13,CASSAQGNTEAFF,TGTGCCAGCAGTGCCCAGGGTAACACTGAAGCTTTCTTT
-,TRBJ2-3,TRBV19,once,15,CASRYGPTSTDTQYF,TGTGCCAGTAGGTACGGACCAACTAGCACAGATACGCAGTATTTT
-,TRBJ1-6,TRBV28,-,13,CASRAVGEAPLHF,TGTGCCAGCAGGGCCGTGGGTGAGGCACCCCTCCACTTT
-,TRBJ2-5,TRBV24-1,-,16,CATSDFQGGNQETQYF,TGTGCCACCAGTGATTTCCAGGGGGGAAACCAAGAGACCCAGTACTTC
TRBD1,TRBJ1-4,TRBV29-1,-,13,CSGGTALGEKLFF,TGCAGCGGTGGGACAGCCCTTGGTGAAAAACTGTTTTTT
-,TRBJ1-3,TRBV5-4,-,15,CASSLQGWAANTIYF,TGTGCCAGCAGCTTGCAGGGGTGGGCCGCAAACACCATATATTTT
-,TRBJ1-5,TRBV30,-,13,CAWAGTWDQPQHF,TGTGCCTGGGCCGGGACTTGGGATCAGCCCCAGCATTTT
-,TRBJ2-5,TRBV7-2,-,14,CASSLSGYGETQYF,TGTGCCAGCAGCTTATCGGGTTATGGGGAGACCCAGTACTTC
TRBD1,TRBJ1-2,TRBV2,-,16,CASSEAQTGVLYGYTF,TGTGCCAGCAGTGAAGCTCAGACAGGGGTCCTCTATGGCTACACCTTC
TRBD1,TRBJ2-3,TRBV15,-,15,CATPGDRRFTDTQYF,TGTGCCACCCCTGGGGACAGGAGATTCACAGATACGCAGTATTTT
TRBD1,TRBJ1-1,TRBV7-2,-,14,CASSPRGLNTEAFF,TGTGCCAGCAGCCCTAGGGGGCTGAACACTGAAGCTTTCTTT
-,TRBJ1-5,TRBV19,-,18,CASSIEILRGDSNQPQHF,TGTGCCAGTAGTATAGAGATTTTAAGAGGGGATAGCAATCAGCCCCAGCATTTT